This entry lists 5 T cell receptor beta chains sequenced from one sample in a study of blood T cell repertoires in COVID-19 (dated by TCRdb to the early 2020s). To prepare the library, the immunoSEQ multiplex PCR assay was applied. TCRdb took this table from immuneACCESS and kept in-frame rearrangements with V and J called. Such tables lack part of the clones; where checked against another copy, unresolved V genes explain under half of the gap, and the rest is unexplained. Present in this sample are under 300,000 clones, just over 90% of which were seen just once. The ten most abundant clones make up approximately 2.5% of the sample. The sequenced material came from PBMCs or T cells enriched from blood (not recorded which). These receptors were obtained from a woman between 40 and 50 years old with acute COVID-19.

The CDR3 spells CASSLDTSTPYEQYF. The DNA of the CDR3 is TGTGCCAGCAGCTTAGACACGTCTACCCCCTACGAGCAGTACTTC. The V and J genes are TRBV11-3 and TRBJ2-7; D is unresolved. Germline CDR1 and CDR2: SGHNT and YENEEA. This CDR3 is 15 amino acids long. Trimming left V 0 bases short and J 2 bases short, with 11 bases between.

This sequence joins TRBV5-6 and TRBJ1-2; 8 positions match TRBD1. CDR1 is SGHDT, CDR2 YYEEEE, per germline. Losses at the gene ends were 6 bases for V and 1 base for J; bases not matched to a gene: 8. CDR3 size: 15 residues. CDR3 protein: CASNLQGVLNYGYTF. CDR3 DNA: TGTGCCAGCAACTTACAGGGGGTCCTTAACTATGGCTACACCTTC.

J is TRBJ2-7 and V is TRBV29-1, with TRBD1 matching over 7 bases. This CDR3 comprises 13 residues. Germline V lookup: CDR1 SQVTM, CDR2 ANQGSEA. The V segment lost 6 bases and the J segment 5 bases; nucleotides outside the gene matches: 10. CDR3 sequence: CSVATGHLDEQYF. The CDR3 coding sequence is TGCAGCGTAGCGACAGGGCACCTCGACGAGCAGTACTTC.

The J gene is TRBJ1-3, the V gene TRBV5-1; D uncertain. There are 16 residues in the CDR3. Germline loops: CDR1 SGHRS, CDR2 YFSETQ. Trimming took off 8 bases at V and 0 bases at J, with 18 bases between the two ends. CDR3 DNA: TGCGCCAGTTCCCCCCAGGCCTCAAGCTCTGGAAACACCATATATTTT. Translation gives CASSPQASSSGNTIYF.

This chain links TRBV18 with TRBJ1-1; the match to TRBD1 covers 8 bases. The V segment lost 1 base and the J segment 8 bases; nucleotides outside the gene matches: 0. This CDR3 spans 12 amino acids. Germline V lookup: CDR1 KGHSH, CDR2 LQKENI. The CDR3 reads CASSPRQGEAFF. In DNA form, the CDR3 reads TGTGCCAGCTCACCACGACAGGGGGAAGCTTTCTTT.